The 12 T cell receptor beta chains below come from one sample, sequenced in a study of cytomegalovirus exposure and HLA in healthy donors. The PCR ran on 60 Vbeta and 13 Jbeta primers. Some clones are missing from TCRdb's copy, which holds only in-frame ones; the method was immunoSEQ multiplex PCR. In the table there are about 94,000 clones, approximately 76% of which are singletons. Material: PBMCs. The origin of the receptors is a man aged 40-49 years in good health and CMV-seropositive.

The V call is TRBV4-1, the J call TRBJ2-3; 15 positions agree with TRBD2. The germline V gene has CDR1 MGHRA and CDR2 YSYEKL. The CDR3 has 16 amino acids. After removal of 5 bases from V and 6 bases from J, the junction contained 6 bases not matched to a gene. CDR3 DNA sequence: TGCGCCAGCAGCGGACTAGCGGGAGGGCTTTGGGATACGCAGTATTTT. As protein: CASSGLAGGLWDTQYF.

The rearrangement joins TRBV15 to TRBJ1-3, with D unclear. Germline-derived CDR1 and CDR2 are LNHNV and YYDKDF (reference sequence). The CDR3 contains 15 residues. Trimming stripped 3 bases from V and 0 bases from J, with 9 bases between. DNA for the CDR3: TGTGCCACCAGCAGTGACACCCGCTCTGGAAACACCATATATTTT. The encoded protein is CATSSDTRSGNTIYF.

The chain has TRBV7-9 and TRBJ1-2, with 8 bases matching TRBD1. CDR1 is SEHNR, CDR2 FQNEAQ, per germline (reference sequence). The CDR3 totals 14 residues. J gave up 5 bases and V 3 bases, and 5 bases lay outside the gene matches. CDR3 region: CASSFPGGTYGYTF. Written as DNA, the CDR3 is TGTGCCAGCAGCTTCCCAGGGGGCACTTATGGCTACACCTTC.

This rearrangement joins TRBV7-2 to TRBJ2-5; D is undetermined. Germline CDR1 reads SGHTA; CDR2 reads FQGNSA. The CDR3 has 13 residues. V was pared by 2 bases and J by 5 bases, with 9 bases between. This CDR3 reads CASSLYGTETQYF. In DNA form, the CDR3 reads TGTGCCAGCAGCTTATACGGTACGGAGACCCAGTACTTC.

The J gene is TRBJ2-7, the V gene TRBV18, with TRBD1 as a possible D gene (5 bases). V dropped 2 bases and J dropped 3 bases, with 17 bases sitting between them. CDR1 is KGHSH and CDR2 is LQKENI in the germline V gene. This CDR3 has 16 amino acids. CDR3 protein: CASSPGASPAYYEQYF. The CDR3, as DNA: TGTGCCAGCTCACCAGGGGCATCCCCTGCCTACTACGAGCAGTACTTC.

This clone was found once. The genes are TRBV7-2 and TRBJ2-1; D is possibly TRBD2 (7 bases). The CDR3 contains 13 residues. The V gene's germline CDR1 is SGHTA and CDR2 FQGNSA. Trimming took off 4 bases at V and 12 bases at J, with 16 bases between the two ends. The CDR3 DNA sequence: TGTGCCAGCAGCTATCGATTAGGGGGGGTGCAGTTCTTC. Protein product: CASSYRLGGVQFF.

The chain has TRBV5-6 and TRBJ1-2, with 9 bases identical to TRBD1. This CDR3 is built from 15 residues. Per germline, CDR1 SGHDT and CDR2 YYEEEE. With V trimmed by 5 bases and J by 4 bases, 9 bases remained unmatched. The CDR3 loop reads CASSFRDRDSYGYTF. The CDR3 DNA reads TGTGCCAGCAGTTTCCGGGACAGGGATTCCTATGGCTACACCTTC.

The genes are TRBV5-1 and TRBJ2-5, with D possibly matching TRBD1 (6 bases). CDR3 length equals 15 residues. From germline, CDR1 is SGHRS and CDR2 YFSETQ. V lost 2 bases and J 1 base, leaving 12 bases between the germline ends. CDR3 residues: CASSLKQGFQETQYF. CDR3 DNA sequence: TGCGCCAGCAGCTTAAAACAGGGTTTCCAAGAGACCCAGTACTTC.

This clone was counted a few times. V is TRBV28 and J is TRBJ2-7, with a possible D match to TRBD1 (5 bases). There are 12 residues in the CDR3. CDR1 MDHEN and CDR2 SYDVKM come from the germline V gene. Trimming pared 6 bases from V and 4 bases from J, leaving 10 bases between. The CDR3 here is CASRTDGYEQYF. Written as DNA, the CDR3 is TGTGCCAGCAGGACAGACGGTTACGAGCAGTACTTC.

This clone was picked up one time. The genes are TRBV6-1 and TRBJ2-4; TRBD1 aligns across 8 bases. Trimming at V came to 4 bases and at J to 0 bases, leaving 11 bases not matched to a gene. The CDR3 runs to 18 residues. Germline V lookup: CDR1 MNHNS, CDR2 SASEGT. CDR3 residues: CASSATDRVILAKNIQYF. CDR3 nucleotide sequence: TGTGCCAGCAGTGCCACGGACAGGGTTATTCTAGCCAAAAACATTCAGTACTTC.

The CDR3 sequence: CASSLGTYEQYF. The CDR3 DNA is TGCGCCAGCAGCTTAGGGACATACGAGCAGTACTTC. This sequence joins TRBV5-1 and TRBJ2-7; the D gene is possibly TRBD1 (6 bases). This CDR3 comprises 12 residues. The ends were cut back, 2 bases at V and 4 bases at J, with 7 bases in the middle. Per the germline V gene, CDR1 is SGHRS and CDR2 is YFSETQ.

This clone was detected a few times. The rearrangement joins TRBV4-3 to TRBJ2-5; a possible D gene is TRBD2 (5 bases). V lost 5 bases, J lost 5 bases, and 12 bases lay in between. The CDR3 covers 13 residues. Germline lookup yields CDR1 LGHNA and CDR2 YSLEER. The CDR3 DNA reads TGCGCCAGCAGCTTGAAGATAGCGGAGACCCAGTACTTC. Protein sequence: CASSLKIAETQYF.